This record covers a single T cell receptor beta chain. Its antigen is currently unknown. The sample belongs to a study of T-cell memory formation after mild COVID-19. Study-wide context: TCR clusters largely stayed donor specific. Study-wide findings and caveats: Clones contracting across day 15 to 85 had a balanced CD4/CD8 profile; later expanding clones leaned CD4+.

Sample barcodes and UMIs were carried by the TCR alpha and TCR beta cDNA libraries that 5'RACE generated with constant-segment primers. TCRdb reanalysed the 5' RACE reads using MiXCR and keeps one entry per CDR3 protein. The profile shows 150,000 to 200,000 distinct CDR3 sequences, over 20% of them singletons. This CDR3 contains 15 residues. Germline V lookup: CDR1 LGHNA, CDR2 YSLEER. V lost 4 bases and J lost 8; bases outside the gene matches: 4. The chain couples TRBV4-3 to TRBJ2-1, with 14 bases matching TRBD2. Sample: PBMCs or a T cell subset sorted from them (not recorded which). This clonotype was obtained from an adult woman who had mild COVID-19 (a few samples of this study predate the infection). Cell type and time point are not known. The CDR3 DNA follows: TGCGCCAGCAGCCTCGGGACTAGCGGGAGTCATGAGCAGTTCTTC. It is translated as CASSLGTSGSHEQFF.